The source of this TCR beta chain is a study of PD-1 blockade in classical Hodgkin lymphoma. At the level of the study: Treatment was intravenous nivolumab, 3 mg/kg every 2 weeks, until progression.

The data were produced by immunoSEQ multiplex PCR, yet TCRdb's version contains in-frame clones alone and is incomplete. The sample holds about 97,000 clones, approximately 80% seen once. There was relapse after autologous stem cell transplantation in every patient, and there was variation in brentuximab vedotin exposure. The sequencing used peripheral blood mononuclear cells (PBMCs), collected at baseline. This receptor was taken from a human donor with classical Hodgkin lymphoma.

The chain's CDR3 is CASSIDRQGTDTQYF. CDR3 DNA: TGTGCCAGTAGTATAGATCGACAGGGTACAGATACGCAGTATTTT. The rearrangement joins TRBV19 to TRBJ2-3; 7 bases fit TRBD1. CDR3 length: 15 residues. The germline CDR1 and CDR2 sequences are LNHDA and SQIVND (reference sequence). Germline trimming cut 0 bases from V and 3 bases from J; bases unmatched to any gene: 3.